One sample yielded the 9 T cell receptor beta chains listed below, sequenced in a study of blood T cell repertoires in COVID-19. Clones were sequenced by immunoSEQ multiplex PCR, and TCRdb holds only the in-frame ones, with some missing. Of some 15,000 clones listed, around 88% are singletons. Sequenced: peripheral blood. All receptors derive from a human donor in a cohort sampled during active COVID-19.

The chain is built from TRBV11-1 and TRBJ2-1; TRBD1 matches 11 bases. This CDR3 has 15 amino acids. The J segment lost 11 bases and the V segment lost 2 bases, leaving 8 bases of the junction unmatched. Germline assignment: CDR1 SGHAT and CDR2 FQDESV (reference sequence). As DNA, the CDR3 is TGTGCCAGCAGCTTATGGGGGACAGGGGGTGGTAAGCAGTTCTTC. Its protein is CASSLWGTGGGKQFF. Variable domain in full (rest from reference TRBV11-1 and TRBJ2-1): EAEVAQSPRYKITEKSQAVAFWCDPISGHATLYWYRQILGQGPELLVQFQDESVVDDSQLPKDRFSAERLKGVDSTLKIQPAELGDSAMYLCASSLWGTGGGKQFFGPGTRLTVL.

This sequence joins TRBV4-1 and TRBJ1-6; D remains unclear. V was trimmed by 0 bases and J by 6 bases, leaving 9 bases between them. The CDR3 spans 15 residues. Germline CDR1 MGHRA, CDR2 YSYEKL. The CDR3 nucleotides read TGCGCCAGCAGCCAAGATGCAAACTCTAATTCACCCCTCCACTTT. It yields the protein CASSQDANSNSPLHF.

CDR3 amino acids: CASSFIQGNTEAFF. The CDR3 nucleotides read TGTGCCAGCAGCTTTATACAGGGGAACACTGAAGCTTTCTTT. V and J are TRBV7-2 and TRBJ1-1; the D gene is possibly TRBD1 (6 bases). Germline CDR1 is SGHTA and CDR2 is FQGNSA. CDR3 size: 14 residues. V lost 3 bases to trimming and J lost 1 base, with 9 bases between them.

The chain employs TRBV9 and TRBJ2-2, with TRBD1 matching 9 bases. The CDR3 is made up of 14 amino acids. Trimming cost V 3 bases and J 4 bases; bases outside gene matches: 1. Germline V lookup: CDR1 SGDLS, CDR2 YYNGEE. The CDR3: CASSATGGTGELFF. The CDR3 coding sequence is TGTGCCAGCAGCGCGACAGGGGGCACCGGGGAGCTGTTTTTT.

In DNA form, the CDR3 reads TGTGCCAGCATAGAGGGACAGGGAGTTTATGGCTACACCTTC. Its translation is CASIEGQGVYGYTF. V is TRBV6-6 and J is TRBJ1-2, with 9 nucleotides matching TRBD1. Germline CDR1 and CDR2: MNHNY and SVGAGI (reference sequence). V lost 7 bases and J lost 5; bases outside the gene matches: 8. The length of the CDR3 is 14 residues.

The chain's CDR3 is CASSLTRETQYF. Here the CDR3 DNA reads TGTGCCAGCAGTTTAACTCGAGAGACCCAGTACTTC. The chain carries TRBV12-3 or TRBV12-4 and TRBJ2-5; no definite D call. The V and J ends lost 2 bases and 4 bases respectively, with 5 bases between them. The CDR3 covers 12 residues.

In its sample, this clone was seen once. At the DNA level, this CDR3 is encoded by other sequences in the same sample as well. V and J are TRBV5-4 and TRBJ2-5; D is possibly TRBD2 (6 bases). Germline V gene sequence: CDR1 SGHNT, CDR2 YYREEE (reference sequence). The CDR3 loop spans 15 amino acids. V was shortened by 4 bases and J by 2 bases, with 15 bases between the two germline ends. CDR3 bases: TGTGCCAGCAGCGGAAGACTGGCGGGGCAAGAGACCCAGTACTTC. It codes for CASSGRLAGQETQYF. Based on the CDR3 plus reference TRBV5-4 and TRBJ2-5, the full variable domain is ETGVTQSPTHLIKTRGQQVTLRCSSQSGHNTVSWYQQALGQGPQFIFQYYREEENGRGNFPPRFSGLQFPNYSSELNVNALELDDSALYLCASSGRLAGQETQYFGPGTRLLVL.

The DNA for the CDR3 is TGTGCCAGCAGCGAATTACAGGGGGCGGGCACTGAAGCTTTCTTT. It encodes CASSELQGAGTEAFF. This chain connects TRBV7-2 to TRBJ1-1; 9 bases are a match to TRBD1. The CDR3 has 15 residues. Germline V gene lookup returns CDR1 SGHTA and CDR2 FQGNSA. Unmatched junction bases numbered 8, after V lost 5 bases and J lost 4 bases.

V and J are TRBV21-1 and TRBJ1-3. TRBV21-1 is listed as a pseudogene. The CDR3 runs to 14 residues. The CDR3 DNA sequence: TGTGCCAGCCCCTCCGGGAATCTAACAAACACCATATATTTT. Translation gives CASPSGNLTNTIYF.